This entry lists 15 T cell receptor beta chains sequenced from one sample in a study of low-dose radiotherapy and immunotherapy resistance in tumors. As to time point: after trial treatment. Treatment of the sample: LDRT plus nivolumab, ipilimumab, low-dose cyclophosphamide and aspirin (RACIN trial). First-strand cDNA used TRAV- and TRBV-specific primers, covering alpha and beta chains. The PCR that amplified TCRs ran for around 20 cycles, relying on a constant-region primer and a V-primer adapter. Each CDR3 protein is one row after TCRdb ran MiXCR on the reads. This table has around 60,000 distinct CDR3 sequences, under 30% appearing once. The sample here was PBMCs, taken after low-dose radiotherapy plus immunotherapy. The receptors come from a male donor with prostate cancer.

This clonotype was seen many times. The chain employs TRBV4-1 and TRBJ2-7, with D maybe TRBD1 (5 bases). Germline CDR1 is MGHRA and CDR2 is YSYEKL. V was clipped by 0 bases and J by 2 bases, with 8 bases between them. CDR3 size: 14 residues. In nucleotides, the CDR3 is TGCGCCAGCAGCCAAGACGTCAGGGCCTACGAGCAGTACTTC. Amino acid sequence: CASSQDVRAYEQYF.

Comments on this clonotype: A far larger clone differs by one base, so this is likely a read error. This chain links TRBV6-1 with TRBJ1-2; D uncertain. V lost 5 bases and J 4 bases, leaving 11 bases between the germline ends. The CDR3 runs 13 residues. CDR1 is MNHNS and CDR2 is SASEGT in the germline V gene. CDR3 protein: CASSCSRAYGYTF. Written as DNA, the CDR3 is TGTGCCAGCAGTTGCTCCCGGGCCTATGGCTACACCTTC.

This clonotype was detected many times. J is TRBJ2-3 and V is TRBV2; either TRBD1 or TRBD2 may supply D (5 bases each). Trimming stripped 3 bases from V and 5 bases from J, with 18 bases between. The CDR3 runs to 16 residues. CDR1 is SNHLY, CDR2 FYNNEI, per germline. CDR3 coding DNA: TGTGCCAGCAGTGACCACAGGACTTCAACTGGAGATACGCAGTATTTT. This encodes CASSDHRTSTGDTQYF.

On this clonotype itself: Since a much larger clone is just one base distant, this may be a read error. DNA of the CDR3: TGTGCCAGCAGCTTACGATTGGGGGAGGGGAGGGACACCGGGGAGCCGTTTTTT. Translated: CASSLRLGEGRDTGEPFF. The rearrangement uses TRBV7-3 and TRBJ2-2, with D perhaps matching TRBD2 (7 bases). The CDR3 totals 18 residues. Germline CDR1 SGHTA, CDR2 FQGTGA. Filled out from reference TRBV7-3 and TRBJ2-2, the complete variable domain reads GAGVSQTPSNKVTEKGKYVELRCDPISGHTALYWYRQSLGQGPEFLIYFQGTGAADDSGLPNDRFFAVRPEGSVSTLKIQRTERGDSAVYLCASSLRLGEGRDTGEPFFGEGSRLTVL.

Only a few counts were recorded for this clonotype. The rearrangement joins TRBV18 to TRBJ1-3, with D possibly being TRBD1 (5 bases). V shed 0 bases and J shed 0 bases, with 18 bases lying between them. The CDR3 covers 19 residues. The germline V gene has CDR1 KGHSH and CDR2 LQKENI. The CDR3 sequence: CASSPPFGEITGSGNTIYF. The CDR3 coding sequence is TGTGCCAGCTCACCACCGTTCGGGGAAATTACAGGCTCTGGAAACACCATATATTTT.

This clonotype was detected many times. The chain combines TRBV20-1 with TRBJ2-1; D call uncertain. V lost 2 bases to trimming and J lost 9 bases, with 11 bases between them. Per germline, CDR1 DFQATT and CDR2 SNEGSKA (reference sequence). The length of the CDR3 is 12 residues. CDR3 amino acids: CSARPSGGEQFF. The CDR3 bases are TGCAGTGCTAGACCGTCCGGTGGTGAGCAGTTCTTC.

In this sample, this clonotype turned up many times. This chain connects TRBV6-2 or TRBV6-3 to TRBJ2-5; TRBD2 aligns across 9 bases. With 8 bases clipped from V and 5 bases from J, the junction kept 12 bases outside the gene matches. CDR3 size: 15 residues. The germline CDR1 and CDR2 sequences are MNHEY and SVGEGT. The CDR3 loop reads CASREKTSGLETQYF. As DNA, the CDR3 is TGTGCCAGCCGTGAAAAGACTAGCGGTTTGGAGACCCAGTACTTC.

A few counts support this clonotype. This chain joins TRBV6-2 or TRBV6-3 and TRBJ2-1; D is ambiguous. The length of the CDR3 is 13 residues. Trimming removed 7 bases at V and 4 bases at J, with 11 bases between. The germline CDR1 and CDR2 sequences are MNHEY and SVGEGT. The CDR3 region has the DNA TGTGCCAGCACCCGGGCCCTGTACAATGAGCAGTTCTTC. Encoded protein: CASTRALYNEQFF.

This chain uses TRBV20-1 with TRBJ2-5; D remains unclear. The ends were cut back, 2 bases at V and 7 bases at J, with 14 bases in the middle. The CDR3 is 13 residues long. Per the germline V gene, CDR1 is DFQATT and CDR2 is SNEGSKA (reference sequence). The CDR3 DNA follows: TGCAGTGCTAGACCCGGCCTTTTGGGGACCCAGTACTTC. Translating it yields CSARPGLLGTQYF.

This clonotype appeared many times. The chain has TRBV6-5 and TRBJ2-5; 11 bases match TRBD2. There are 18 residues in the CDR3. J lost 4 bases, V lost 0 bases, and 10 bases had no gene match. Germline V gives CDR1 MNHEY, CDR2 SVGAGI. CDR3 region: CASSYSGLAGGGGETQYF. DNA for the CDR3: TGTGCCAGCAGTTACTCTGGACTAGCGGGCGGAGGTGGAGAGACCCAGTACTTC.

Points on this clonotype: A read error is likely here: a far larger clone is one base away. The chain is built from TRBV7-9 and TRBJ2-7; TRBD2 aligns across 9 bases. The V gene's germline CDR1 is SEHNR and CDR2 FQNEAQ (reference sequence). The CDR3 spans 16 residues. V shed 5 bases and J 7 bases; nucleotides not matched to a gene: 15. CDR3 nucleotides: TGTGCCAGCAGCGCTCCTAGCGGGATGTCCTACAATGAGCAGTACTTC. Amino acids: CASSAPSGMSYNEQYF. Based on the CDR3 plus reference TRBV7-9 and TRBJ2-7, the full variable domain is DTGVSQNPRHKITKRGQNVTFRCDPISEHNRLYWYRQTLGQGPEFLTYFQNEAQLEKSRLLSDRFSAERPKGSFSTLEIQRTEQGDSAMYLCASSAPSGMSYNEQYFGPGTRLTVT.

The chain carries TRBV6-2 or TRBV6-3 and TRBJ2-7; 10 bases agree with TRBD1. This CDR3 has 17 residues. After removal of 10 bases from V and 2 bases from J, the junction contained 17 bases not matched to a gene. Germline CDR1 reads MNHEY; CDR2 reads SVGEGT. CDR3 in DNA: TGTGCCATTATGTGGGGACAGGGGAAACGTCGGGCCTACGAGCAGTACTTC. It yields the protein CAIMWGQGKRRAYEQYF.

Notes on this clonotype: A far bigger clonotype differs at one base, so this is likely a read error. The CDR3 loop reads CASSLGGGAPNQPHHF. The CDR3 nucleotides are TGTGCCAGCAGCTTGGGTGGCGGGGCCCCCAATCAGCCCCACCATTTT. This rearrangement joins TRBV5-5 to TRBJ1-5, with D perhaps TRBD1 (5 bases). Germline V gene sequence: CDR1 SGHKS, CDR2 YYEKEE (reference sequence). CDR3 length: 16 residues. Complete variable domain (other parts from reference TRBV5-5 and TRBJ1-5): DAGVTQSPTHLIKTRGQQVTLRCSPISGHKSVSWYQQVLGQGPQFIFQYYEKEERGRGNFPDRFSARQFPNYSSELNVNALLLGDSALYLCASSLGGGAPNQPHHFGDGTRLSIL.

This clonotype came up many times. This rearrangement joins TRBV29-1 to TRBJ2-3; TRBD2 agrees at 9 bases. V shed 5 bases and J 2 bases; nucleotides not matched to a gene: 5. The CDR3 runs 14 residues. Germline loops: CDR1 SQVTM, CDR2 ANQGSEA. The CDR3 region is CSVWREGNTDTQYF. CDR3 sequence (DNA): TGCAGCGTTTGGCGGGAGGGCAACACAGATACGCAGTATTTT.

This clonotype was seen repeatedly, ten times or more. The J gene is TRBJ2-3, the V gene TRBV28; D remains unclear. The V and J ends lost 7 bases and 6 bases respectively, with 23 bases between them. Per germline, CDR1 MDHEN and CDR2 SYDVKM. This CDR3 region has 16 residues. CDR3 loop: CASTPGFGYREDTQYF. The CDR3 nucleotides are TGTGCCAGCACCCCCGGATTTGGTTACAGAGAGGATACGCAGTATTTT.